The present T cell receptor (beta chain) was sequenced within a study of OX40 agonist ivuxolimab in advanced cancers. Overall study: Ivuxolimab was administered intravenously to patients at 0.01 to 10 mg/kg every 2 weeks. Patients were about 83% male with ages about 23 to 90, mean about 60. Study results and limitations: Dosing at 0.1 to 3.0 mg/kg was accompanied by clonal expansion of CD4+ and CD8+ blood T cells by week 6.

Per the germline V gene, CDR1 is MGHRA and CDR2 is YSYEKL. The V gene lost 0 bases and the J gene lost 6 bases, with 15 bases spanning the gap. The CDR3 extends over 16 amino acids. Remarks on this clone: Its antigen remains unidentified.

Sequencing was performed with immunoSEQ multiplex PCR; in TCRdb, only in-frame clones are kept and a portion is missing. Among tens of thousands of clones listed, around 93% were seen once. Autoimmune disease history or systemic immunosuppression disqualified patients. The sequences come from CD4+ or CD8+ T cells sorted from blood, collected in a trial of the OX40 agonist ivuxolimab. This clonotype was sampled from an adult with an advanced solid tumor such as melanoma, head and neck, liver or kidney cancer. The rearrangement links TRBV4-1 to TRBJ2-1; tentative D call: TRBD1 (6 bases). The CDR3 loop is CASSQERQDPVNEQFF. Written as DNA, the CDR3 is TGCGCCAGCAGCCAAGAGAGACAGGACCCTGTCAATGAGCAGTTCTTC.